Shown below are 17 T cell receptor beta chains from a single sample sequenced in a study of blood T cells in healthy people across ages. A second about 7 to 12 cycle PCR used barcoded and J-beta primers. TCRdb re-analysed the 5' RACE reads in MiXCR, keeping a single row per CDR3 protein. The table has 700,000 or so distinct CDR3 sequences, 20% to 25% seen once; the top ten hold about 22%. Sequencing used blood. These receptors originate from a man aged 65 to 79 in good health.

This clonotype was picked up a small number of times. The CDR3 nucleotides read TGTGCCACCAGCAGGGTGGCGGCCGACTACGAGCAGTACTTC. Its translation: CATSRVAADYEQYF. The rearrangement joins TRBV15 to TRBJ2-7; D not resolved. This CDR3 is 14 amino acids long. Germline loops: CDR1 LNHNV, CDR2 YYDKDF (reference sequence). V dropped 3 bases and J dropped 3 bases, with 12 bases sitting between them.

In its sample, this clonotype was seen once. Germline and junction disagree at one end, which may indicate a read error. The rearrangement uses TRBV5-1 and TRBJ2-4; D is unresolved. This CDR3 contains 8 residues. The germline CDR1 and CDR2 sequences are SGHRS and YFSETQ. This CDR3 is CASSLENF. CDR3 nucleotides: TGCGCCAGCAGCTTGGAAAACTTC.

A word on this clonotype: The conserved final phenylalanine or tryptophan is absent from the CDR3, which likely points to a read error. The J gene is TRBJ2-1, the V gene TRBV10-2, with a possible D match to TRBD1 (7 bases). V was clipped by 8 bases and J by 8 bases, with 22 bases between them. Germline assignment: CDR1 WSHSY and CDR2 SAAADI. The CDR3 runs 15 residues. Written as DNA, the CDR3 is TGCGCCAGCTTCAGGGGGGTTTTGTATATCGATGAGCAGTTCTCC. Residues: CASFRGVLYIDEQFS.

This clonotype has a count of ten or more. The chain joins TRBV15 to TRBJ2-3; 7 positions match TRBD1. The V and J ends lost 4 bases and 4 bases, in that order; junction bases with no gene match: 14. The CDR3 sequence is 17 residues long. CDR1 is LNHNV, CDR2 YYDKDF, per germline (reference sequence). CDR3 nucleotide sequence: TGTGCCACCAGCACCAACAGGGGCGGAACCCCAGCAGATACGCAGTATTTT. This translates into CATSTNRGGTPADTQYF.

The DNA of the CDR3 is TGTGCCAGCAGTTTAGTACATAACTATGGCTACACCTTC. Its protein is CASSLVHNYGYTF. The chain carries TRBV12-3 or TRBV12-4 and TRBJ1-2; D is uncertain. The V gene lost 1 base and the J gene lost 1 base, with 4 bases spanning the gap. The CDR3 contains 13 residues.

The V gene is TRBV3-1, the J gene TRBJ2-7; no clear D. Germline CDR1 and CDR2: LGHDT and YNNKEL (reference sequence). The CDR3 is 12 amino acids. Trimming took off 1 base at V and 3 bases at J, with 4 bases between the two ends. The CDR3 DNA reads TGTGCCAGCAGCCAAGGAATCTACGAGCAGTACTTC. It is translated as CASSQGIYEQYF.

This chain connects TRBV20-1 to TRBJ2-3; 8 bases fit TRBD1. Germline assignment: CDR1 DFQATT and CDR2 SNEGSKA (reference sequence). The junction had 9 bases not matched to a gene; V was cut back by 5 bases and J by 5 bases. The CDR3 length is 14 residues. CDR3 DNA: TGCAGTGCTGGGCCAGGGGGCATCTTAGATACGCAGTATTTT. Protein product: CSAGPGGILDTQYF.

The chain has TRBV12-3 or TRBV12-4 and TRBJ2-7, with D uncertain. Deletions cut 6 bases from V and 6 bases from J, with 9 bases between. CDR3 length: 11 residues. The CDR3 loop is CASSAASEQYF. For the CDR3, the DNA is TGTGCCAGCAGCGCCGCATCCGAGCAGTACTTC.

V usage is TRBV6-2 or TRBV6-3 and J usage is TRBJ2-7, with D tentatively TRBD2 (5 bases). Looked up from germline, CDR1 is MNHEY and CDR2 is SVGEGT. V was clipped by 2 bases and J by 4 bases, with 9 bases between them. The CDR3 sequence is 13 residues long. The CDR3 reads CASSYNRGYEQYV. In nucleotides, the CDR3 is TGTGCCAGCAGTTACAATCGGGGATACGAGCAGTACGTC.

This chain links TRBV20-1 with TRBJ2-6, with D unresolved. Trimming pared 7 bases from V and 3 bases from J, leaving 7 bases between. Germline CDR1 reads DFQATT; CDR2 reads SNEGSKA (reference sequence). The CDR3 has 12 amino acids. The CDR3 protein is CSVRVGANVLTF. In DNA form, the CDR3 reads TGCAGTGTTAGGGTTGGGGCCAACGTCCTGACTTTC.

This clonotype was counted only a few times. The chain combines TRBV6-9 with TRBJ2-7; either TRBD1 or TRBD2 may supply D (5 bases each). CDR3 length equals 15 residues. Trimming took 3 bases from V and 3 from J, leaving 15 bases between them. Germline CDR1 is MNHGY and CDR2 is SVAAGI. The CDR3 reads CASSYLPGTFYEQYV. CDR3 DNA sequence: TGTGCCAGCAGTTACCTCCCGGGGACCTTCTACGAGCAGTACGTC.

V usage is TRBV2 and J usage is TRBJ1-5; D is ambiguous. The CDR3 is 15 amino acids. V lost 8 bases and J 2 bases, leaving 16 bases between the germline ends. Germline V gene lookup returns CDR1 SNHLY and CDR2 FYNNEI. CDR3: CASYSGVGRNQPQHF. The CDR3 nucleotides read TGTGCCAGCTATAGTGGTGTAGGTCGCAATCAGCCCCAGCATTTT.

The rearrangement links TRBV9 to TRBJ1-2; D is unclear. Trimming took 3 bases from V and 1 from J, leaving 7 bases between them. Germline CDR1 SGDLS, CDR2 YYNGEE. This CDR3 is built from 13 residues. CDR3 region: CASSEDVNYGYTF. CDR3 coding DNA: TGTGCCAGCAGCGAGGACGTTAACTATGGCTACACCTTC.

This clonotype was picked up a small number of times. The genes are TRBV7-9 and TRBJ1-4; the D gene is possibly TRBD1 (5 bases). This CDR3 has 14 residues. Germline loops: CDR1 SEHNR, CDR2 FQNEAQ (reference sequence). V dropped 4 bases and J dropped 8 bases, with 14 bases sitting between them. CDR3: CASSSGREEEKLFF. The CDR3 DNA reads as TGTGCCAGCAGCTCAGGCAGGGAGGAAGAAAAACTGTTTTTT. The complete variable domain, with remaining parts taken from reference TRBV7-9 and TRBJ1-4, reads DTGVSQNPRHKITKRGQNVTFRCDPISEHNRLYWYRQTLGQGPEFLTYFQNEAQLEKSRLLSDRFSAERPKGSFSTLEIQRTEQGDSAMYLCASSSGREEEKLFFGSGTQLSVL.

This clonotype was counted between two and nine times. The chain links TRBV24-1 to TRBJ1-1; a weak D match, TRBD1 (5 bases). This CDR3 spans 13 amino acids. Between the trimmed V and J ends, which lost 2 bases and 9 bases, there was a span of 12 bases. The germline V gene encodes CDR1 KGHDR and CDR2 SFDVKD. The CDR3 protein is CATSDSRDVKAFF. For the CDR3, the DNA is TGTGCCACCAGTGATTCCCGGGACGTGAAAGCTTTCTTT.

This clonotype was picked up a small number of times. This chain uses TRBV18 with TRBJ2-7; tentatively, D is TRBD1 or TRBD2 (5 bases each). Trimming removed 1 base from V and 0 bases from J, with 13 bases in between. This CDR3 region has 16 residues. The germline V gene has CDR1 KGHSH and CDR2 LQKENI. CDR3 sequence (DNA): TGTGCCAGCTCACCACTGGGGGTTTCAGACTCCTACGAGCAGTACTTC. Translating gives CASSPLGVSDSYEQYF.

This clonotype was picked up a small number of times. This chain uses TRBV7-2 with TRBJ1-2; TRBD1 aligns across 9 bases. The CDR3 runs 15 residues. J lost 7 bases, V lost 5 bases, and 11 bases had no gene match. The germline V gene encodes CDR1 SGHTA and CDR2 FQGNSA. The CDR3 is CASSPRGTGIFGYTF. CDR3 DNA: TGTGCCAGCAGCCCTAGAGGGACAGGGATTTTTGGCTACACCTTC.